These 13 T cell receptor beta chains originate from one sample sequenced in a study of cytomegalovirus exposure and HLA in healthy donors. Only in-frame clones appear in the TCRdb table, and some are missing; sequencing was by immunoSEQ multiplex PCR. The repertoire holds roughly 150,000 clones, with more than 85% as singletons. The sample comprised PBMCs. Every receptor here comes from a man between 18 and 35 years old in good health and CMV-seronegative.

V is TRBV7-2 and J is TRBJ2-3; 9 positions match TRBD2. Germline values: CDR1 SGHTA, CDR2 FQGNSA. V shed 1 base and J 4 bases; nucleotides not matched to a gene: 15. The CDR3 is 19 residues long. The CDR3 loop is CASSLVRNPYGGRADTQYF. CDR3 nucleotide sequence: TGTGCCAGCAGCTTAGTTCGGAACCCTTACGGCGGGAGGGCAGATACGCAGTATTTT.

This chain joins TRBV6-1 and TRBJ2-7; D might be TRBD2 (5 bases). Germline CDR1 and CDR2: MNHNS and SASEGT. V lost 4 bases and J lost 5, with 6 bases in between. This CDR3 region has 11 residues. The CDR3 sequence: CASSGGHEQYV. CDR3 nucleotides: TGTGCCAGCAGTGGCGGGCACGAGCAGTACGTC.

The rearrangement joins TRBV19 to TRBJ2-3; 10 bases align to TRBD2. This CDR3 has 16 residues. The junction had 4 bases not matched to a gene; V was cut back by 3 bases and J by 1 base. In germline, CDR1 is LNHDA, CDR2 SQIVND (reference sequence). CDR3 residues: CASSMSGTSGTDTQYF. The CDR3, as DNA: TGTGCCAGTAGTATGTCCGGGACTAGCGGCACAGATACGCAGTATTTT.

The chain carries TRBV29-1 and TRBJ2-5; D is perhaps TRBD1 (6 bases). V was clipped by 5 bases and J by 5 bases, with 18 bases between them. The CDR3 spans 14 residues. Per the germline V gene, CDR1 is SQVTM and CDR2 is ANQGSEA. The CDR3 protein is CSVTRARGGETQYF. CDR3 coding DNA: TGCAGCGTTACCAGGGCCAGGGGTGGGGAGACCCAGTACTTC.

The rearrangement uses TRBV5-4 and TRBJ2-5, with D possibly matching TRBD1 (6 bases). The CDR3 length is 14 residues. V was pared by 3 bases and J by 2 bases, with 11 bases between. Germline V lookup: CDR1 SGHNT, CDR2 YYREEE (reference sequence). CDR3 DNA sequence: TGTGCCAGCAGCTCGACAGGAACGCAAGAGACCCAGTACTTC. Translated, it gives CASSSTGTQETQYF.

The genes are TRBV9 and TRBJ1-2; 9 bases line up with TRBD1. In germline, CDR1 is SGDLS, CDR2 YYNGEE. The CDR3 runs to 12 residues. Trimming at V came to 3 bases and at J to 7 bases, leaving 1 base not matched to a gene. CDR3 DNA sequence: TGTGCCAGCAGCGGACAGGGGGTTGGCTACACCTTC. As protein: CASSGQGVGYTF.

This chain links TRBV15 with TRBJ2-7, with D possibly TRBD1 on 6 matching bases. Per germline, CDR1 LNHNV and CDR2 YYDKDF (reference sequence). V lost 1 base and J lost 2, with 9 bases in between. CDR3 length: 14 residues. In nucleotides, the CDR3 is TGTGCCACCAGCAGAGTGGACAGCCCCTACGAGCAGTACTTC. Residues: CATSRVDSPYEQYF.

This sequence joins TRBV18 and TRBJ2-7; TRBD1 matches 9 bases. The V gene's germline CDR1 is KGHSH and CDR2 LQKENI. V lost 2 bases and J lost 2; bases outside the gene matches: 7. The CDR3 consists of 16 residues. In DNA form, the CDR3 reads TGTGCCAGCTCACCATCGTTACAGGGGGCCGCCTACGAGCAGTACGTC. Translation: CASSPSLQGAAYEQYV.

The rearrangement links TRBV27 to TRBJ2-7; 8 positions agree with TRBD2. Unmatched junction bases numbered 8, after V lost 5 bases and J lost 5 bases. CDR3 length: 14 amino acids. From germline, CDR1 is MNHEY and CDR2 SMNVEV (reference sequence). Here the CDR3 DNA reads TGTGCCAGCAGTCCCGGGACTAGTATAAACGAGCAGTACTTC. This gives the protein CASSPGTSINEQYF.

This CDR3 is CASSAGREGLYNEQFF. The CDR3 DNA sequence: TGTGCCAGCAGCGCGGGACGGGAGGGTCTCTACAATGAGCAGTTCTTC. The chain carries TRBV9 and TRBJ2-1; 8 bases align to TRBD2. Germline V gene lookup returns CDR1 SGDLS and CDR2 YYNGEE. J gave up 3 bases and V 3 bases, and 8 bases lay outside the gene matches. This CDR3 contains 16 residues.

The gene calls are TRBV18 and TRBJ1-4; 10 bases fit TRBD1. CDR3 length: 18 amino acids. Looked up from germline, CDR1 is KGHSH and CDR2 is LQKENI. V was pared by 3 bases and J by 2 bases, with 9 bases of the junction left unmatched. CDR3: CASSPSGTGVSTNEKLFF. CDR3 DNA sequence: TGTGCCAGCTCACCGTCGGGGACAGGGGTTTCGACTAATGAAAAACTGTTTTTT.

J is TRBJ2-7 and V is TRBV7-9; possibly TRBD1 for D (6 bases). With 5 bases removed from V and 3 bases from J, the gap between germline ends came to 17 bases. This CDR3 is built from 15 residues. Germline loops: CDR1 SEHNR, CDR2 FQNEAQ (reference sequence). CDR3: CASSKGLQGHYEQYV. The CDR3, as DNA: TGTGCCAGCAGCAAGGGCCTACAGGGACACTACGAGCAGTACGTC.

The V call is TRBV30, the J call TRBJ2-7; D remains ambiguous. This CDR3 is built from 13 residues. Trimming left V 3 bases short and J 5 bases short, with 14 bases between. Germline V gene lookup returns CDR1 GTSNPN and CDR2 SVGIG (reference sequence). CDR3 DNA: TGTGCCTGGAGCCCGACAATCCTGGACGAGCAGTACTTC. Amino acid sequence: CAWSPTILDEQYF.